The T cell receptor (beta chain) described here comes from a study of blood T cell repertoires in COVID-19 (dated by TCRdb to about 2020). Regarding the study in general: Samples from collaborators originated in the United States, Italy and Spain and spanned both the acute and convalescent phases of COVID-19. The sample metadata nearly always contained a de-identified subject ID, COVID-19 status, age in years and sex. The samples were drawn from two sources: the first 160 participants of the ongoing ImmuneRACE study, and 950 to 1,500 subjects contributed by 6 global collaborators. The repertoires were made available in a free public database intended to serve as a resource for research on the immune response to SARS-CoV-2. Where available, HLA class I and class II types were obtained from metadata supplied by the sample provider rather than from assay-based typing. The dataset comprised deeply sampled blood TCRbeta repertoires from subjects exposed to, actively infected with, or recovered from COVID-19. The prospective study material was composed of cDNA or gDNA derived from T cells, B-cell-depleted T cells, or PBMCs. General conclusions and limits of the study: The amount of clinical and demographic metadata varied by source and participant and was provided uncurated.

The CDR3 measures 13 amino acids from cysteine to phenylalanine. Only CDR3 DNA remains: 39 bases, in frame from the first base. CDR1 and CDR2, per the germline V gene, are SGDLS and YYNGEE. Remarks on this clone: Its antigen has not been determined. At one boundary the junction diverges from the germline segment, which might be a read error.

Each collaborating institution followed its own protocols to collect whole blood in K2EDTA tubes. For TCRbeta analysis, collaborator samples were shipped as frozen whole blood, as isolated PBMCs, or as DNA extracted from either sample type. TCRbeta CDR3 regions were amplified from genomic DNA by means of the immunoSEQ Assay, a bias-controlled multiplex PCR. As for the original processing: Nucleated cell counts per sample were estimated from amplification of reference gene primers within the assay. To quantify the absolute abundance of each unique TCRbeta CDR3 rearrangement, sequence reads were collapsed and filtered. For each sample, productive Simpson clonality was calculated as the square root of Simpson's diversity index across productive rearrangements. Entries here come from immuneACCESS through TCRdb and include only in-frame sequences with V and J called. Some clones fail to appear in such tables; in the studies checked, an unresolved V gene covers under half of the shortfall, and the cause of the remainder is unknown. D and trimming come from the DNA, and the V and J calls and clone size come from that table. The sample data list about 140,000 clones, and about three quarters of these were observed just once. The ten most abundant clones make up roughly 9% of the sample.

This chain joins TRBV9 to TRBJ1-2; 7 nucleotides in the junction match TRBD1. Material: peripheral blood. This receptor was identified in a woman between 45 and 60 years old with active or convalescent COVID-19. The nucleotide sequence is TGTGCCAGCAGCGTAGCCGGACAGGAAGCCCGATACTTC. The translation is CASSVAGQEARYF.